These 18 T cell receptor beta chains were all obtained from the same sample, sequenced in a study of regulatory T cells in long-lasting Graves disease. Time point reported: persistent/refractory GD, antithyroid drugs over 5 years with positive TRAb. Researchers made the TCR library from RNA that was extracted from PBMCs. Assembly of TCR beta libraries relied on iRepertoire HTBI primers together with Arm-PCR of CDR3 regions. TCRdb called the multiplex PCR reads again in MiXCR, with one record for every CDR3 protein. The sample carries approximately 500,000 distinct CDR3 sequences, 20% to 25% recorded once. The input for sequencing was peripheral blood mononuclear cells (PBMCs), taken when the disease was refractory, from a patient treated with antithyroid drugs. The receptors derive from a female donor with Graves disease.

The CDR3 spells CASSPSGAREQYF. In nucleotides, the CDR3 is TGTGCCAGTAGCCCATCAGGGGCGAGGGAGCAGTACTTC. The V and J genes are TRBV19 and TRBJ2-7; tentatively, D is TRBD1 (6 bases). V lost 6 bases and J lost 7, with 16 bases in between. CDR1 and CDR2 (germline): LNHDA, SQIVND (reference sequence). The CDR3 length is 13 residues.

This chain links TRBV4-1 with TRBJ2-5; the D gene is possibly TRBD1 (6 bases). Trimming cost V 4 bases and J 4 bases, with 19 bases left between them. Germline CDR1 is MGHRA and CDR2 is YSYEKL. This CDR3 is built from 16 residues. CDR3: CASSRTEQGGGETQYF. The CDR3 region has the DNA TGCGCCAGCAGCCGGACTGAACAGGGTGGAGGAGAGACCCAGTACTTC.

Many counts were recorded for this clonotype. CDR3 amino acids: CASGAGGRGGYTF. As DNA, the CDR3 is TGTGCCAGCGGCGCAGGGGGCAGGGGAGGCTACACCTTC. J is TRBJ1-2 and V is TRBV7-2; TRBD1 matches 8 bases. Per germline, CDR1 SGHTA and CDR2 FQGNSA. With 8 bases clipped from V and 8 bases from J, the junction kept 10 bases outside the gene matches. The CDR3 covers 13 residues.

This chain joins TRBV24-1 and TRBJ2-1; D possibly corresponds to TRBD2 (6 bases). The CDR3 runs 16 residues. Germline CDR1 and CDR2: KGHDR and SFDVKD. V was clipped by 12 bases and J by 0 bases, with 20 bases between them. The CDR3 bases are TGTGCCTCGAGTACCGGGAGTGCAGGCTCCTACAATGAGCAGTTCTTC. This encodes CASSTGSAGSYNEQFF.

As concerns this clonotype: A read error is possible here, since a much larger clone lies one base away. The chain recombines TRBV10-3 with TRBJ2-7, with D possibly matching TRBD2 (5 bases). The CDR3 is 15 amino acids. V gave up 5 bases and J gave up 7 bases, with 21 bases separating them. Germline CDR1 reads ENHRY; CDR2 reads SYGVKD. The CDR3 loop reads CAISTNARPRGEQYF. The CDR3 DNA reads TGTGCCATCAGTACCAACGCTCGGCCCCGAGGGGAGCAGTACTTC.

This chain uses TRBV30 with TRBJ2-7; weak D call: TRBD1 (6 bases). Germline CDR1 and CDR2: GTSNPN and SVGIG (reference sequence). The CDR3 loop spans 13 amino acids. Trimming stripped 1 base from V and 1 base from J, with 8 bases between. The CDR3 sequence: CAWSADRSYEQYF. For the CDR3, the DNA is TGTGCCTGGAGTGCGGACAGATCCTACGAGCAGTACTTC.

The gene calls are TRBV28 and TRBJ2-7; D perhaps matches TRBD2 (6 bases). From germline, CDR1 is MDHEN and CDR2 SYDVKM. Trimming took off 4 bases at V and 3 bases at J, with 28 bases between the two ends. The CDR3 is 19 residues long. The CDR3 protein is CASSYPDGTSSGDLYEQYF. CDR3 bases: TGTGCCAGCAGTTACCCGGACGGAACCTCTTCGGGGGACCTCTACGAGCAGTACTTC.

This clonotype has a handful of counts. The chain links TRBV24-1 to TRBJ1-6; tentatively, D is TRBD1 (6 bases). Germline assignment: CDR1 KGHDR and CDR2 SFDVKD. V was shortened by 1 base and J by 7 bases, with 19 bases between the two germline ends. The CDR3 contains 18 residues. CDR3 residues: CATSDLGRISQGNSPLHF. DNA of the CDR3: TGTGCCACCAGTGATTTAGGCCGGATATCTCAGGGGAATTCACCCCTCCACTTT.

The sample holds a few counts of this clonotype. V usage is TRBV7-9 and J usage is TRBJ2-7; no clear D gene. The CDR3 runs to 14 residues. V was shortened by 2 bases and J by 0 bases, with 8 bases between the two germline ends. The germline V gene encodes CDR1 SEHNR and CDR2 FQNEAQ (reference sequence). CDR3 bases: TGTGCCAGCAGCTTACACTTGAGCTCCTACGAGCAGTACTTC. It specifies CASSLHLSSYEQYF.

The J gene is TRBJ1-1, the V gene TRBV7-2; TRBD1 is a possible D gene (5 bases). Germline loops: CDR1 SGHTA, CDR2 FQGNSA. This CDR3 is built from 15 residues. Trimming stripped 1 base from V and 1 base from J, with 10 bases between. The CDR3 nucleotides read TGTGCCAGCAGCTTAGTGGGGCGTTGGAACACTGAAGCTTTCTTT. Translated: CASSLVGRWNTEAFF.

This clonotype was seen a handful of times. The chain is built from TRBV19 and TRBJ2-7; 9 nucleotides align to TRBD2. V gave up 2 bases and J gave up 3 bases; unmatched junction bases: 5. This CDR3 region has 15 residues. Per germline, CDR1 LNHDA and CDR2 SQIVND (reference sequence). CDR3 DNA: TGTGCCAGTAGTATAATGGCTAGCGGGATCTACGAGCAGTACTTC. Translation gives CASSIMASGIYEQYF. Full variable domain (remainder filled in from reference TRBV19 and TRBJ2-7): DGGITQSPKYLFRKEGQNVTLSCEQNLNHDAMYWYRQDPGQGLRLIYYSQIVNDFQKGDIAEGYSVSREKKESFPLTVTSAQKNPTAFYLCASSIMASGIYEQYFGPGTRLTVT.

The CDR3 is CAWSRLTGIADYEQYF. CDR3 nucleotides: TGTGCCTGGAGCCGACTGACAGGGATAGCGGACTACGAGCAGTACTTC. V usage is TRBV30 and J usage is TRBJ2-7, with D tentatively TRBD1 (7 bases). V dropped 3 bases and J dropped 3 bases, with 21 bases sitting between them. The CDR3 is made up of 16 amino acids. CDR1 is GTSNPN and CDR2 is SVGIG in the germline V gene (reference sequence). Supplemented by reference TRBV30 and TRBJ2-7, the full variable domain reads SQTIHQWPATLVQPVGSPLSLECTVEGTSNPNLYWYRQAAGRGLQLLFYSVGIGQISSEVPQNLSASRPQDRQFILSSKKLLLSDSGFYLCAWSRLTGIADYEQYFGPGTRLTVT.

This clonotype was seen a handful of times. The genes are TRBV6-1 and TRBJ1-1; D gene unclear. The CDR3 spans 13 residues. CDR1 MNHNS and CDR2 SASEGT come from the germline V gene. V lost 5 bases to trimming and J lost 7 bases, with 14 bases between them. CDR3 sequence: CASSRDPLGEAFF. In DNA form, the CDR3 reads TGTGCCAGCAGTCGTGACCCTTTGGGTGAAGCTTTCTTT.

This clonotype came up many times. The chain employs TRBV19 and TRBJ1-1; D possibly corresponds to TRBD1 (6 bases). The CDR3 extends over 12 amino acids. V lost 5 bases and J lost 7, with 11 bases in between. CDR1 and CDR2 from the germline V gene are LNHDA and SQIVND (reference sequence). The CDR3 DNA sequence: TGTGCCAGTAGTGGGGGACAAGTTGAAGCTTTCTTT. Translation: CASSGGQVEAFF.

In this sample, this clonotype turned up many times. The V call is TRBV2, the J call TRBJ1-6; D might be TRBD1 (6 bases). The V gene lost 1 base and the J gene lost 7 bases, with 14 bases spanning the gap. This CDR3 comprises 16 residues. CDR1 is SNHLY, CDR2 FYNNEI, per germline. CDR3 protein: CASSEGAGVRNSPLHF. In DNA form, the CDR3 reads TGTGCCAGCAGTGAAGGGGCAGGGGTGAGGAATTCACCCCTCCACTTT. Filled out from reference TRBV2 and TRBJ1-6, the complete variable domain reads EPEVTQTPSHQVTQMGQEVILRCVPISNHLYFYWYRQILGQKVEFLVSFYNNEISEKSEIFDDQFSVERPDGSNFTLKIRSTKLEDSAMYFCASSEGAGVRNSPLHFGNGTRLTVT.

The chain joins TRBV24-1 to TRBJ2-2; 8 nucleotides match TRBD2. The germline V gene encodes CDR1 KGHDR and CDR2 SFDVKD. CDR3 size: 18 residues. V was clipped by 2 bases and J by 4 bases; unmatched bases: 11. CDR3 amino acids: CATSDSFGGGLGTGELFF. The DNA of the CDR3 is TGTGCCACCAGTGATTCGTTCGGCGGGGGGCTCGGCACCGGGGAGCTGTTTTTT.

This clonotype was picked up a small number of times. This chain joins TRBV13 and TRBJ1-5; 11 bases match TRBD1. V lost 5 bases and J lost 6; bases outside the gene matches: 6. CDR1 and CDR2 (germline): PRHDT, FYEKMQ (reference sequence). There are 15 residues in the CDR3. This CDR3 is CASSLGQGAIQPQHF. The CDR3 DNA sequence: TGTGCCAGCAGCCTTGGACAGGGGGCGATTCAGCCCCAGCATTTT.

This clonotype has more than one count but fewer than ten. J is TRBJ2-7 and V is TRBV19; perhaps TRBD2 as D (5 bases). This CDR3 contains 13 residues. The ends were cut back, 8 bases at V and 4 bases at J, with 15 bases in the middle. Germline lookup yields CDR1 LNHDA and CDR2 SQIVND (reference sequence). CDR3 in amino acids: CASRPFGRYEQYF. The CDR3 bases are TGTGCCAGTCGCCCTTTTGGGAGATACGAGCAGTACTTC.